Listed here are 29 T cell receptor beta chains from one sample, sequenced in a study of CD8 T cells in ankylosing spondylitis. General study results and limits: The study identified a TCR beta motif of eight highly homologous variants that appeared characteristic of ankylosing spondylitis blood.

For these TCRs, the target antigens are not known. In TCRdb, the 5' RACE reads were re-called with MiXCR into one record per CDR3 protein. The sample contains some 840,000 distinct CDR3 sequences, about 11% of which appear only once. The specimen was blood, either unsorted or a sorted T cell fraction (not recorded which). These receptors were taken from a male donor with ankylosing spondylitis.

A few counts support this clonotype. The chain uses TRBV27 and TRBJ1-2; 11 bases agree with TRBD1. Unmatched junction bases numbered 4, after V lost 6 bases and J lost 7 bases. The CDR3 spans 13 residues. Germline CDR1 MNHEY, CDR2 SMNVEV (reference sequence). The DNA of the CDR3 is TGTGCCAGCAGCAGGGACAGGGGGGCTGGCTACACCTTC. Translation gives CASSRDRGAGYTF.

This chain joins TRBV20-1 and TRBJ1-5, with TRBD1 identical over 8 bases. Germline CDR1 is DFQATT and CDR2 is SNEGSKA (reference sequence). The CDR3 has 13 amino acids. Trimming cost V 6 bases and J 5 bases; bases outside gene matches: 6. CDR3 loop: CSAAGQVYQPQHF. Here the CDR3 DNA reads TGCAGTGCCGCGGGACAGGTCTATCAGCCCCAGCATTTT.

This clonotype came up many times. This sequence joins TRBV6-1 and TRBJ1-2; D unclear. This CDR3 is 14 amino acids long. From germline, CDR1 is MNHNS and CDR2 SASEGT. The V end lost 6 bases, the J end lost 7 bases, and 18 bases lay between the germline ends. Here the CDR3 DNA reads TGTGCCAGCAGCCGGACGGGCCGAGGACTTGGCTACACCTTC. Its translation: CASSRTGRGLGYTF.

This clonotype has only a few counts. As DNA, the CDR3 is TGTGCCAGCAGCTTGACCCCCCTGGCTTTCTTT. Its translation is CASSLTPLAFF. The chain carries TRBV5-5 and TRBJ1-1; D is unclear. Between the trimmed V and J ends, which lost 1 base and 11 bases, there was a span of 9 bases. Germline V lookup: CDR1 SGHKS, CDR2 YYEKEE (reference sequence). This CDR3 region has 11 residues.

This clonotype came up a few times. The chain employs TRBV4-3 and TRBJ2-2, with D possibly TRBD1 on 7 matching bases. The germline gives CDR1 LGHNA, CDR2 YSLEER. The CDR3 is 16 residues long. Trimming shortened V by 0 bases and J by 8 bases, and 16 bases separated the two germline ends. Here the CDR3 reads CASSQDGSDRVGELFF. The CDR3 DNA reads as TGCGCCAGCAGCCAAGACGGGAGCGACAGGGTAGGGGAGCTGTTTTTT.

The rearrangement joins TRBV7-9 to TRBJ2-2; 9 nucleotides align to TRBD1. The CDR3 length is 16 residues. CDR1 SEHNR and CDR2 FQNEAQ come from the germline V gene (reference sequence). J was trimmed by 5 bases and V by 4 bases; bases with no gene match: 8. CDR3 coding DNA: TGTGCCAGCAGCTCTCCTACCGGGACAGGGACCGGGGAGCTGTTTTTT. Amino acids: CASSSPTGTGTGELFF.

The V and J genes are TRBV6-4 and TRBJ2-7; TRBD1 is a possible D gene (5 bases). The germline V gene encodes CDR1 MRHNA and CDR2 SNTAGT. The CDR3 contains 15 residues. V lost 0 bases and J lost 4, with 13 bases in between. The CDR3 coding sequence is TGTGCCAGCAGTGACTCAGGGGATTTTCGGTACGAGCAGTACTTC. Its translation is CASSDSGDFRYEQYF.

This clonotype was detected a few times. This chain links TRBV27 with TRBJ1-1, with 7 bases matching TRBD1. Germline V gene lookup returns CDR1 MNHEY and CDR2 SMNVEV (reference sequence). CDR3 length: 14 amino acids. V trimming: 2 bases; J trimming: 11 bases; junction bases outside the gene matches: 11. The CDR3 region is CASSLGDSTGRAFF. The DNA for the CDR3 is TGTGCCAGCAGTTTAGGGGACAGCACCGGGAGGGCTTTCTTT.

This chain joins TRBV5-6 and TRBJ2-7; D possibly matches TRBD1 or TRBD2 (5 bases each). Per the germline V gene, CDR1 is SGHDT and CDR2 is YYEEEE. The CDR3 is 16 residues long. Trimming took off 0 bases at V and 2 bases at J, with 15 bases between the two ends. The CDR3 DNA sequence: TGTGCCAGCAGCTTGGTTGGATGGGACCGTACCTACGAGCAGTACTTC. Translated: CASSLVGWDRTYEQYF. The whole variable domain, filled in from reference TRBV5-6 and TRBJ2-7, reads DAGVTQSPTHLIKTRGQQVTLRCSPKSGHDTVSWYQQALGQGPQFIFQYYEEEERQRGNFPDRFSGHQFPNYSSELNVNALLLGDSALYLCASSLVGWDRTYEQYFGPGTRLTVT.

This sequence joins TRBV6-1 and TRBJ1-1; D not resolved. CDR1 and CDR2 (germline): MNHNS, SASEGT. Between the trimmed V and J ends, which lost 0 bases and 1 base, there was a span of 9 bases. The CDR3 sequence is 15 residues long. The CDR3 is CASSEALGTNTEAFF. The CDR3 coding sequence is TGTGCCAGCAGTGAAGCTCTGGGTACGAACACTGAAGCTTTCTTT.

The sample holds a few counts of this clonotype. V and J are TRBV7-2 and TRBJ2-5, with D unresolved. Trimming pared 2 bases from V and 2 bases from J, leaving 9 bases between. Germline values: CDR1 SGHTA, CDR2 FQGNSA. The CDR3 is 14 amino acids. CDR3 nucleotides: TGTGCCAGCAGCTTATGGGCGGAACAAGAGACCCAGTACTTC. Translating it yields CASSLWAEQETQYF.

The V gene is TRBV20-1, the J gene TRBJ1-2; a possible D gene is TRBD1 (6 bases). This CDR3 has 14 amino acids. CDR1 and CDR2 from the germline V gene are DFQATT and SNEGSKA (reference sequence). The V and J ends lost 3 bases and 0 bases respectively, with 11 bases between them. The CDR3 DNA sequence: TGCAGTGCTAGGAACAGGGATACTAACTATGGCTACACCTTC. Translated, it gives CSARNRDTNYGYTF.

This clonotype was picked up many times. The chain carries TRBV11-2 and TRBJ2-3; possibly TRBD2 for D (5 bases). The CDR3 is 17 residues long. Germline values: CDR1 SGHAT, CDR2 FQNNGV. V dropped 3 bases and J dropped 2 bases, with 18 bases sitting between them. For the CDR3, the DNA is TGTGCCAGCAGCTTTGGGAATCTGGCTAGCTCCACAGATACGCAGTATTTT. Translating it yields CASSFGNLASSTDTQYF.

The rearrangement joins TRBV7-2 to TRBJ1-2, with a possible D match to TRBD1 (5 bases). The CDR3 runs to 14 residues. Germline V gives CDR1 SGHTA, CDR2 FQGNSA. The V end lost 1 base, the J end lost 7 bases, and 13 bases lay between the germline ends. The CDR3 sequence is CASSLEAGPAGYTF. The CDR3 bases are TGTGCCAGCAGCTTAGAAGCAGGGCCGGCTGGCTACACCTTC. Full variable domain (rest looked up from reference TRBV7-2 and TRBJ1-2): GAGVSQSPSNKVTEKGKDVELRCDPISGHTALYWYRQSLGQGLEFLIYFQGNSAPDKSGLPSDRFSAERTGGSVSTLTIQRTQQEDSAVYLCASSLEAGPAGYTFGSGTRLTVV.

The chain carries TRBV20-1 and TRBJ2-4, with TRBD1 as a possible D gene (5 bases). The CDR3 runs 15 residues. The V and J ends lost 2 bases and 1 base respectively, with 12 bases between them. Germline V lookup: CDR1 DFQATT, CDR2 SNEGSKA (reference sequence). The CDR3: CSARPGHQAKNIQYF. Written as DNA, the CDR3 is TGCAGTGCTAGACCAGGACACCAGGCCAAAAACATTCAGTACTTC.

This clonotype was observed a few times. The junction differs from germline at one of its ends, possibly a read error. The chain couples TRBV18 to TRBJ2-5, with D uncertain. The CDR3 contains 14 residues. Germline V lookup: CDR1 KGHSH, CDR2 LQKENI. The CDR3 loop reads CASSSPLLRETQYF. CDR3 DNA: TGTGCCAGCTCATCACCACTCCTCAGGGAGACCCAGTACTTC.

This clonotype was detected a few times. The rearrangement uses TRBV20-1 and TRBJ2-1, with 8 bases that match TRBD2. Germline V gene sequence: CDR1 DFQATT, CDR2 SNEGSKA (reference sequence). Trimming took 3 bases from V and 14 from J; bases not matched to a gene: 6. CDR3 length: 11 residues. Here the CDR3 reads CSASRREVEFF. In DNA form, the CDR3 reads TGCAGTGCTAGTAGGCGGGAGGTGGAGTTCTTC.

This clonotype was counted at least ten times. The V call is TRBV3-1, the J call TRBJ2-3; D might be TRBD2 (6 bases). The germline gives CDR1 LGHDT, CDR2 YNNKEL (reference sequence). The ends were cut back, 5 bases at V and 5 bases at J, with 14 bases in the middle. This CDR3 has 14 amino acids. CDR3 DNA: TGTGCCAGCAGCAAACGGGTAGCGGAAGATACGCAGTATTTT. The encoded protein is CASSKRVAEDTQYF.

The sample holds a few counts of this clonotype. V usage is TRBV5-1 and J usage is TRBJ1-2, with D possibly matching TRBD1 (6 bases). The CDR3 extends over 14 amino acids. V was shortened by 4 bases and J by 2 bases, with 12 bases between the two germline ends. The germline gives CDR1 SGHRS, CDR2 YFSETQ. Here the CDR3 DNA reads TGCGCCAGCAGCCACAGGGAGGGCAACTATGGCTACACCTTC. This gives the protein CASSHREGNYGYTF.

This clonotype was seen more than once but under ten times. The chain has TRBV28 and TRBJ2-3; D unclear. The CDR3 extends over 13 amino acids. V was clipped by 7 bases and J by 2 bases, with 10 bases between them. Germline V gives CDR1 MDHEN, CDR2 SYDVKM. This CDR3 is CASIPLNTDTQYF. The CDR3 DNA follows: TGTGCCAGCATCCCCCTGAACACAGATACGCAGTATTTT.

The chain combines TRBV20-1 with TRBJ2-7, with no clear D. The CDR3 is made up of 15 amino acids. The germline V and J ends were trimmed by 5 bases and 0 bases, with 17 bases remaining between them. Germline V gene lookup returns CDR1 DFQATT and CDR2 SNEGSKA (reference sequence). CDR3: CSAAHTSGASYEQYF. For the CDR3, the DNA is TGCAGTGCTGCCCACACCTCCGGAGCCTCCTACGAGCAGTACTTC.

This clonotype has a count of ten or more. The chain links TRBV12-3 or TRBV12-4 to TRBJ1-2; a weak D match, TRBD1 (5 bases). The CDR3 is 14 residues long. With 9 bases removed from V and 2 bases from J, the gap between germline ends came to 16 bases. CDR3 sequence reads: CASRDGRGNYGYTF. The DNA for the CDR3 is TGTGCCAGTCGCGATGGGCGGGGCAACTATGGCTACACCTTC.

This clonotype was detected a few times. This sequence joins TRBV10-3 and TRBJ2-5; unclear D gene. The CDR3 totals 14 residues. Germline V gene lookup returns CDR1 ENHRY and CDR2 SYGVKD. Between the trimmed V and J ends, which lost 7 bases and 5 bases, there was a span of 17 bases. The DNA of the CDR3 is TGTGCCATCACCGACCAACCGGCGCGGGAGACCCAGTACTTC. It is translated as CAITDQPARETQYF.

This chain connects TRBV7-6 to TRBJ2-3; D is uncertain. CDR1 and CDR2 from the germline V gene are SGHVS and FNYEAQ. The CDR3 length is 14 residues. Trimming shortened V by 0 bases and J by 5 bases, and 9 bases separated the two germline ends. CDR3: CASSLATSRDTQYF. The CDR3 region has the DNA TGTGCCAGCAGCTTAGCGACTTCACGAGATACGCAGTATTTT.

This clonotype has ten or more counts. The rearrangement links TRBV19 to TRBJ1-5; tentative D call: TRBD1 (6 bases). Germline loops: CDR1 LNHDA, CDR2 SQIVND (reference sequence). CDR3 length equals 17 residues. The V end was cut by 5 bases, the J end by 4 bases, with 21 bases between. The CDR3 loop is CASSPSGGGRRNQPQHF. The CDR3 DNA sequence: TGTGCCAGTAGTCCTTCTGGGGGCGGGCGGAGGAATCAGCCCCAGCATTTT.

At least ten counts were recorded for this clonotype. This chain links TRBV5-1 with TRBJ2-7, with D perhaps matching TRBD1 (6 bases). The germline V and J ends were trimmed by 4 bases and 5 bases, with 10 bases remaining between them. Germline V lookup: CDR1 SGHRS, CDR2 YFSETQ. The CDR3 has 12 residues. The CDR3 DNA reads TGCGCCAGCAGCGAACAGGGCCACGAGCAGTACTTC. Translating gives CASSEQGHEQYF. Drawing the rest from reference TRBV5-1 and TRBJ2-7, the complete variable domain is KAGVTQTPRYLIKTRGQQVTLSCSPISGHRSVSWYQQTPGQGLQFLFEYFSETQRNKGNFPGRFSGRQFSNSRSEMNVSTLELGDSALYLCASSEQGHEQYFGPGTRLTVT.

This CDR3 is CASSSDVETQYF. DNA for the CDR3: TGTGCCAGCAGCTCGGACGTGGAGACCCAGTACTTC. The V and J genes are TRBV7-9 and TRBJ2-5; no definite D call. From germline, CDR1 is SEHNR and CDR2 FQNEAQ (reference sequence). The V end was cut by 4 bases, the J end by 5 bases, with 8 bases between. The CDR3 length is 12 residues.

This clonotype was detected a few times. This rearrangement joins TRBV7-2 to TRBJ2-3, with 9 bases that match TRBD1. The CDR3 is 15 amino acids. Germline lookup yields CDR1 SGHTA and CDR2 FQGNSA. V shed 3 bases, J shed 7 bases, and the junction held 8 bases outside the gene matches. The CDR3 protein is CASSFAGQGWNTQYF. CDR3 DNA sequence: TGTGCCAGCAGCTTCGCAGGACAGGGGTGGAATACGCAGTATTTT.

To note about this clonotype: One end of the junction is discordant with germline, which a read error may explain. The chain uses TRBV2 and TRBJ2-5; tentatively, D is TRBD1 (6 bases). The germline CDR1 and CDR2 sequences are SNHLY and FYNNEI. The CDR3 is 14 residues long. CDR3 protein: CAISGNRDAETQYF. CDR3 DNA sequence: TGTGCCATCAGTGGAAACAGGGATGCCGAGACCCAGTACTTC.